This TCR beta chain stems from a study of blood T cell repertoires in COVID-19. The overall study: Acute and convalescent COVID-19 specimens originated in the United States, Italy and Spain.

The trim removed 5 bases at V and 1 base at J, leaving 5 bases unmatched. This CDR3 is built from 15 residues. Germline V gene sequence: CDR1 SGHTA, CDR2 FQGNSA. The protocol was immunoSEQ multiplex PCR, while the TCRdb copy is restricted to in-frame clones and leaves out a portion. The sample holds 320,000 or so clones; around 85% are singletons and the top ten take 1.5% to 2%. The cohort comprised adults aged about 18 to 100 years residing in under 30 US areas. Participants' own reports of clinical history determined their cohort assignment. Exposed participants came across a COVID-19 case within 2 weeks before study entry.

The V call is TRBV7-2, the J call TRBJ2-1, with 7 positions matching TRBD1. The sequenced material came from PBMCs or T cells enriched from blood (not recorded which). The TCR comes from a woman aged 25 to 39 who had been exposed to COVID-19. This chain's CDR3 is CASSEDRASYNEQFF. CDR3 nucleotides: TGTGCCAGCAGCGAAGACAGGGCATCCTACAATGAGCAGTTCTTC.